This record looks at one TCR beta chain sequence and its context. The target antigen is unknown. The data were obtained in a study of identical twins. General study points: Insertion counts were lower in abundant cord blood beta clonotypes, a trend that memory repertoires did not show.

Germline CDR1 and CDR2: ENHRY and SYGVKD. The germline V and J ends were trimmed by 3 bases and 7 bases, with 11 bases remaining between them. This CDR3 is 13 amino acids long. Each cDNA held unique molecular identifiers, and template switching gave it a universal primer site. Using its own MiXCR run on the 5' RACE reads, TCRdb lists one record per CDR3 protein. Of roughly 720,000 distinct CDR3 sequences in the sample, 15% to 20% were seen once. The sample also formed part of further work on T cells expressing NK-cell markers. That paper states: Seven HCMV-seropositive donors and one seronegative donor made up the eight sequenced donors. Similarly, these clonotypes led the CD3+CD56-NKG2C+ fraction as well in a handful of donors.

This chain uses TRBV10-3 with TRBJ2-3; D is ambiguous. The sample consisted of PBMCs. The TCR sequence derives from a woman under 30 in good health. CDR3 coding DNA: TGTGCCATCAGTGATTCGGGTTCCCATACGCAGTATTTT. This codes for CAISDSGSHTQYF.